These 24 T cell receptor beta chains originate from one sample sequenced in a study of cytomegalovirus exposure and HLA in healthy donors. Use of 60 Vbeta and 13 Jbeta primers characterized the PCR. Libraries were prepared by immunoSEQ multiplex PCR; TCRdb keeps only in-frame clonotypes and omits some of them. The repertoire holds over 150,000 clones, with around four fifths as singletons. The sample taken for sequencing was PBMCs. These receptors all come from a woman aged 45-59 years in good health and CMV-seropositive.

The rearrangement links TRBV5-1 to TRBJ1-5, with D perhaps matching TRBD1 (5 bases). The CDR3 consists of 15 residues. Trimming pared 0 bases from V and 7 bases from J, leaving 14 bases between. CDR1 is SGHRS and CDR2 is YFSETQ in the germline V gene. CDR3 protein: CASSLGTGPRQPQHF. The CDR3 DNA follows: TGCGCCAGCAGCTTGGGAACAGGTCCTCGGCAGCCCCAGCATTTT.

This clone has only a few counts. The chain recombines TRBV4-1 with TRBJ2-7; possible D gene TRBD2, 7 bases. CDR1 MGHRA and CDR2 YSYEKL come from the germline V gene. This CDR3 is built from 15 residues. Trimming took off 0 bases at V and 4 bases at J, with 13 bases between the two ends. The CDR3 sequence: CASSQEGGGRYEQYF. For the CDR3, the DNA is TGCGCCAGCAGCCAAGAGGGCGGGGGCAGGTACGAGCAGTACTTC.

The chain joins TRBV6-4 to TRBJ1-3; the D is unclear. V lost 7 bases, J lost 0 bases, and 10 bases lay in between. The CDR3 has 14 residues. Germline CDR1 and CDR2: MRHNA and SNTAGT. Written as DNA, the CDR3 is TGTGCCAGCAAGCCATCGGTCTCTGGAAACACCATATATTTT. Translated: CASKPSVSGNTIYF.

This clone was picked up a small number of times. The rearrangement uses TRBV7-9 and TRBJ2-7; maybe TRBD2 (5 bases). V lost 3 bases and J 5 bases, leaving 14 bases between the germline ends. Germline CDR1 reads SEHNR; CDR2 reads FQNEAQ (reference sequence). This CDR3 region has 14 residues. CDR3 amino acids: CASSFSGVWNEQYF. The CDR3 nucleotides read TGTGCCAGCAGCTTTTCCGGGGTATGGAACGAGCAGTACTTC.

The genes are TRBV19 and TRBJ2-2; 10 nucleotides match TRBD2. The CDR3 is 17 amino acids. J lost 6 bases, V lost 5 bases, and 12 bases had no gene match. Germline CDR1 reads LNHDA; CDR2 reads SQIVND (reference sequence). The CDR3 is CASSPRGTSETSGELFF. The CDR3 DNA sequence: TGTGCCAGTAGTCCCCGAGGGACTAGCGAAACCTCCGGGGAGCTGTTTTTT.

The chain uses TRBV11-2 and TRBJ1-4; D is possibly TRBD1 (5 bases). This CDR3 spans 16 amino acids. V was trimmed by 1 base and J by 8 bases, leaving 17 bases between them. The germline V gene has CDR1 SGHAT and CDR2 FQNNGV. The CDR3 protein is CASSLAGTPLQEKLFF. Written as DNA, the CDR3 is TGTGCCAGCAGCTTAGCCGGGACTCCGCTTCAGGAAAAACTGTTTTTT.

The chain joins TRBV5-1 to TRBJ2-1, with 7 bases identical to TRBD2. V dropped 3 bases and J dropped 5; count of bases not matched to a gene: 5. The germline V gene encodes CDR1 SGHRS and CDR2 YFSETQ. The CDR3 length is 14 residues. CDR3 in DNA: TGCGCCAGCAGCTCTGGACTAGTCGACAATGAGCAGTTCTTC. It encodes CASSSGLVDNEQFF.

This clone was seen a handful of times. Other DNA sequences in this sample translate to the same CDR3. The CDR3 coding sequence is TGTGCCAGCAGCCAAACGACTAGCGGGGGGGGGAATGAGCAGTTCTTC. The encoded protein is CASSQTTSGGGNEQFF. The chain employs TRBV7-9 and TRBJ2-1, with 14 nucleotides matching TRBD2. This CDR3 contains 16 residues. V was clipped by 5 bases and J by 7 bases; unmatched bases: 7. The germline CDR1 and CDR2 sequences are SEHNR and FQNEAQ (reference sequence).

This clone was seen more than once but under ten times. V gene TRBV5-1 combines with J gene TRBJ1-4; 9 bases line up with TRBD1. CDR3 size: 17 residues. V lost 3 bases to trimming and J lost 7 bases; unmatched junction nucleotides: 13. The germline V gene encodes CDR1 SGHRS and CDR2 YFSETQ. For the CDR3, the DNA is TGCGCCAGCAGCTGGACGGGACAGGGTACATCGGGTGAAAAACTGTTTTTT. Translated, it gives CASSWTGQGTSGEKLFF. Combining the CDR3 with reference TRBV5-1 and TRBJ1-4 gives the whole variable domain KAGVTQTPRYLIKTRGQQVTLSCSPISGHRSVSWYQQTPGQGLQFLFEYFSETQRNKGNFPGRFSGRQFSNSRSEMNVSTLELGDSALYLCASSWTGQGTSGEKLFFGSGTQLSVL.

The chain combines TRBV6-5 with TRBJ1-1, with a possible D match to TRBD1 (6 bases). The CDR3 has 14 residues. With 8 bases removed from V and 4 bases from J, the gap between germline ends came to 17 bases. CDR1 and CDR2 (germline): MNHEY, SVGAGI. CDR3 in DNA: TGTGCCAGCGGACGGGGGGCTCGGGGCACTGAAGCTTTCTTT. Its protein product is CASGRGARGTEAFF.

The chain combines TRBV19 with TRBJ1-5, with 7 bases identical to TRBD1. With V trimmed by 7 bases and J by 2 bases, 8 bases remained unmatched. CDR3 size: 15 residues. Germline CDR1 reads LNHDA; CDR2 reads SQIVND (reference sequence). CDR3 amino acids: CASTPSTGGNQPQHF. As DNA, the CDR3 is TGTGCCAGTACCCCCTCCACAGGGGGCAATCAGCCCCAGCATTTT.

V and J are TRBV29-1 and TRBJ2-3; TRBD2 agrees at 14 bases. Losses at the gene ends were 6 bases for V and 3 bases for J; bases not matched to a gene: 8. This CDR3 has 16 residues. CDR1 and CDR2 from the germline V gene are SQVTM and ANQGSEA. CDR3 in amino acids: CSVLPRTSGGTDTQYF. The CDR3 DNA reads TGCAGCGTCCTACCGAGGACTAGCGGGGGGACAGATACGCAGTATTTT.

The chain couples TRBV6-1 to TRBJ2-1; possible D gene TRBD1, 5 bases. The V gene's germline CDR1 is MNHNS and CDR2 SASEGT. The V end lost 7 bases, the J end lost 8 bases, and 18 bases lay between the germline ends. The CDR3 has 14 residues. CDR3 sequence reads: CASTSQGYIDEQFF. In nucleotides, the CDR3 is TGTGCCAGCACCTCCCAGGGTTATATTGATGAGCAGTTCTTC.

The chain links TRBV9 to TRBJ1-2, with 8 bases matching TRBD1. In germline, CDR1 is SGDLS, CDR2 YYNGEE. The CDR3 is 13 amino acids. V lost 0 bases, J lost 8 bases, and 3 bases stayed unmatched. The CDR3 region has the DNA TGTGCCAGCAGCGTAGGACAGGGGAAGGGCTACACCTTC. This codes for CASSVGQGKGYTF. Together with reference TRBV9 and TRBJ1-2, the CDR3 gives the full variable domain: DSGVTQTPKHLITATGQRVTLRCSPRSGDLSVYWYQQSLDQGLQFLIQYYNGEERAKGNILERFSAQQFPDLHSELNLSSLELGDSALYFCASSVGQGKGYTFGSGTRLTVV.

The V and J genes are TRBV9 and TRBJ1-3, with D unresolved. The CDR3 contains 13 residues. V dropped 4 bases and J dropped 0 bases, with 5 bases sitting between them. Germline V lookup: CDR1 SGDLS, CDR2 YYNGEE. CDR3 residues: CASSRDSGNTIYF. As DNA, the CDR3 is TGTGCCAGCAGCAGAGACTCTGGAAACACCATATATTTT.

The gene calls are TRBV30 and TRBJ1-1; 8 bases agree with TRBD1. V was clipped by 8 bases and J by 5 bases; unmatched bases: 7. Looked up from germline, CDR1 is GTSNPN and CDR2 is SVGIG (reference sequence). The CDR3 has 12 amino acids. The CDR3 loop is CAADRGLTEAFF. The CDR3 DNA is TGTGCCGCCGACAGGGGTTTAACTGAAGCTTTCTTT. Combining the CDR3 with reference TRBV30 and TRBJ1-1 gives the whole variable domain SQTIHQWPATLVQPVGSPLSLECTVEGTSNPNLYWYRQAAGRGLQLLFYSVGIGQISSEVPQNLSASRPQDRQFILSSKKLLLSDSGFYLCAADRGLTEAFFGQGTRLTVV.

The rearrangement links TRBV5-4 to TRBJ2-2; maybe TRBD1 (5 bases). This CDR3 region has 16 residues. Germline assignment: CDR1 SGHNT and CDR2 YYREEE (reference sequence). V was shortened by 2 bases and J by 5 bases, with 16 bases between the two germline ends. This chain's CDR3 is CASSFEQGIGTGELFF. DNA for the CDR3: TGTGCCAGCAGCTTCGAGCAGGGAATTGGAACCGGGGAGCTGTTTTTT.

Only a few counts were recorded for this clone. The CDR3 bases are TGTGCCAGCAGCTTAGACAGGGTTAACACTGAAGCTTTCTTT. Its translation: CASSLDRVNTEAFF. This rearrangement joins TRBV7-9 to TRBJ1-1; D is possibly TRBD1 (6 bases). The CDR3 has 14 residues. V was cut by 1 base and J by 2 bases, with 8 bases left in between. Per the germline V gene, CDR1 is SEHNR and CDR2 is FQNEAQ (reference sequence).

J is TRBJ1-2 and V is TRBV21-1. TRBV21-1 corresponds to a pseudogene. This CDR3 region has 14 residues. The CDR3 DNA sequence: TGTGCCAGCAGCGAGGGGGGGTTTATTTATGGCTACACCTTC. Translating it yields CASSEGGFIYGYTF.

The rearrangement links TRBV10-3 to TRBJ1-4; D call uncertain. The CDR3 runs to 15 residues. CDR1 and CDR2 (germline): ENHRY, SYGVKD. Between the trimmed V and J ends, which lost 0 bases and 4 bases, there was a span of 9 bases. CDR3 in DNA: TGTGCCATCAGTGAGTCAGGGAGGGTTAATGAAAAACTGTTTTTT. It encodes CAISESGRVNEKLFF.

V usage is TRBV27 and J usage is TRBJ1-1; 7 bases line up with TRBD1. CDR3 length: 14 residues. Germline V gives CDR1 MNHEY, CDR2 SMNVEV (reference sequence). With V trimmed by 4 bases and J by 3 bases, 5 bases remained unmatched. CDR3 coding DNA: TGTGCCAGCAGTTCGACAGGGTATGACACTGAAGCTTTCTTT. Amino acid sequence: CASSSTGYDTEAFF.

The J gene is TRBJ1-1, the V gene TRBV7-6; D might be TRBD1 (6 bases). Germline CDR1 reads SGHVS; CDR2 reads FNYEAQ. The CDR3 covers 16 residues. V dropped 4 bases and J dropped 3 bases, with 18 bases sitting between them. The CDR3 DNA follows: TGTGCCAGCAGCTATCTCGTAGGGGGATTTCACACTGAAGCTTTCTTT. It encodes CASSYLVGGFHTEAFF.

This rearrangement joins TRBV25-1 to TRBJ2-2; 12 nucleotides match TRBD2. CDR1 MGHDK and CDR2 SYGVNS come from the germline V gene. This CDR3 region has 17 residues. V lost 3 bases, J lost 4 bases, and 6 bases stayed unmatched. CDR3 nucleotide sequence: TGTGCCAGCAGTGACACTAGCGGGGGGCTACTCACCGGGGAGCTGTTTTTT. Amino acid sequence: CASSDTSGGLLTGELFF.

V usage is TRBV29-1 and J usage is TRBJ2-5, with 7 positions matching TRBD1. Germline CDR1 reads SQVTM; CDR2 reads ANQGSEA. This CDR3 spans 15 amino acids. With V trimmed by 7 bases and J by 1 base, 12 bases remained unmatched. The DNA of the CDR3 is TGCAGCGGGTCCCAGGGGGTCATCTTCCAAGAGACCCAGTACTTC. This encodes CSGSQGVIFQETQYF.